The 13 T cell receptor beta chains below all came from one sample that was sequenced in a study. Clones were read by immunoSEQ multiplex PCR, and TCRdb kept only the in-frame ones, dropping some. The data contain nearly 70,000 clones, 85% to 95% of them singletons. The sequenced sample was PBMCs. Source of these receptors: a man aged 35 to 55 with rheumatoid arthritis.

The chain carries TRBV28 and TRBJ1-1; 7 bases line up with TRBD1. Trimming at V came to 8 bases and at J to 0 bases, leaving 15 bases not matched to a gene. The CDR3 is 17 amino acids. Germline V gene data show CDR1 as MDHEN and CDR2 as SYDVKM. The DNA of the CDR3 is TGTGCCAGCCCTACCCCATTACAGGGGAACATGAACACTGAAGCTTTCTTT. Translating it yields CASPTPLQGNMNTEAFF.

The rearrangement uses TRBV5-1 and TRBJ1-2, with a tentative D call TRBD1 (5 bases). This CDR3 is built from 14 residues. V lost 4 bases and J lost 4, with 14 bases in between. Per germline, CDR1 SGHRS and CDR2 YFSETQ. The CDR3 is CASSTDGDAYGYTF. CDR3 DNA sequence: TGCGCCAGCAGCACGGACGGGGACGCCTATGGCTACACCTTC.

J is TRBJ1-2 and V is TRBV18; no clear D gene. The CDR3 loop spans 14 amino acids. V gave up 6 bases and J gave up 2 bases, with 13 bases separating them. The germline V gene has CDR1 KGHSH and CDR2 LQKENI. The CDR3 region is CASSPRTENYGYTF. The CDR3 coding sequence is TGTGCCAGCTCTCCAAGAACCGAAAACTATGGCTACACCTTC.

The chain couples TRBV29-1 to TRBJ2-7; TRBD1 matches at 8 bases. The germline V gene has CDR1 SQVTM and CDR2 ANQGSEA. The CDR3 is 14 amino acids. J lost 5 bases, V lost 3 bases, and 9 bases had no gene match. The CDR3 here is CSVDGSTGANEQYF. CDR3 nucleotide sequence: TGCAGCGTTGATGGGTCGACAGGGGCCAACGAGCAGTACTTC.

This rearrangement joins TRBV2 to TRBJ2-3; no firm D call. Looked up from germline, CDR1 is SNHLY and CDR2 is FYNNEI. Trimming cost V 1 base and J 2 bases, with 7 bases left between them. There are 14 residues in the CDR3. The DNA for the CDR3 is TGTGCCAGCAGTGAAGGAAGGGCCACAGATACGCAGTATTTT. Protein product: CASSEGRATDTQYF.

The CDR3 is CAISESSQGAGYTF. The CDR3 nucleotides read TGTGCCATCAGTGAGTCATCTCAGGGGGCTGGCTACACCTTC. The genes are TRBV10-3 and TRBJ1-2, with TRBD1 identical over 8 bases. CDR3 length: 14 amino acids. Looked up from germline, CDR1 is ENHRY and CDR2 is SYGVKD. J gave up 7 bases and V 0 bases, and 4 bases lay outside the gene matches.

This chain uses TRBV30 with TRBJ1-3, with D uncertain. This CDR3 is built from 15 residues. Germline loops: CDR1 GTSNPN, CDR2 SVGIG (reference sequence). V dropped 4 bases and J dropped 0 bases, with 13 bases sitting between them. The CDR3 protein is CAWTTTASSGNTIYF. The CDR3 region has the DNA TGTGCCTGGACTACAACGGCCAGCTCTGGAAACACCATATATTTT.

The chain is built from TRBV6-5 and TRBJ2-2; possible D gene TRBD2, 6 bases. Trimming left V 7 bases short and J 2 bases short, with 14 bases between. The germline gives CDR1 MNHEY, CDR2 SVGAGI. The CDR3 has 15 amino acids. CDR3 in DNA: TGTGCCAGCACCTTTGGCGGGATTAACACCGGGGAGCTGTTTTTT. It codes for CASTFGGINTGELFF.

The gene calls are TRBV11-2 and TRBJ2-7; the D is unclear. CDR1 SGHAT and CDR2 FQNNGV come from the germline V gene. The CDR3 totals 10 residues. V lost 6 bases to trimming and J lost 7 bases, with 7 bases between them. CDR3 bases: TGTGCCAGCAGGATGGGAGAGCAGTACTTC. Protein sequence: CASRMGEQYF.

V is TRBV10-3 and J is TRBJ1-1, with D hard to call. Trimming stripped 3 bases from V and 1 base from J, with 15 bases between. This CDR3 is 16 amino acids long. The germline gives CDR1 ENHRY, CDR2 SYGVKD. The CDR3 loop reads CAISEEKAKTNTEAFF. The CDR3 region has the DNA TGTGCCATCAGTGAAGAGAAGGCGAAGACGAACACTGAAGCTTTCTTT.

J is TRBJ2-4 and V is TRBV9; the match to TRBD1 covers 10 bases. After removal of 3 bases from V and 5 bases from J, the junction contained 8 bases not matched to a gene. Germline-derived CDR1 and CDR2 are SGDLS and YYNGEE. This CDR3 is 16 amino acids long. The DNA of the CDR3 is TGTGCCAGCAGCGCCCATGGGGACAGGGGTCAAAACATTCAGTACTTC. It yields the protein CASSAHGDRGQNIQYF.

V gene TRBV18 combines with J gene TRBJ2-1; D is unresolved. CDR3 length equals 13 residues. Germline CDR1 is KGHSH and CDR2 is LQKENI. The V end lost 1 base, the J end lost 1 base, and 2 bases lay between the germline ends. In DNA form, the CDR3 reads TGTGCCAGCTCACCACGGTCCTACAATGAGCAGTTCTTC. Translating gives CASSPRSYNEQFF.

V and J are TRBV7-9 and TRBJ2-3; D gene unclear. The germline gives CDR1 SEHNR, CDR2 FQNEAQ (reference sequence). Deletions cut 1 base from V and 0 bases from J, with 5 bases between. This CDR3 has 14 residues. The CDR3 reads CASSLVRSTDTQYF. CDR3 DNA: TGTGCCAGCAGCTTAGTTAGGAGCACAGATACGCAGTATTTT. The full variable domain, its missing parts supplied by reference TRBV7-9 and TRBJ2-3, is DTGVSQNPRHKITKRGQNVTFRCDPISEHNRLYWYRQTLGQGPEFLTYFQNEAQLEKSRLLSDRFSAERPKGSFSTLEIQRTEQGDSAMYLCASSLVRSTDTQYFGPGTRLTVL.